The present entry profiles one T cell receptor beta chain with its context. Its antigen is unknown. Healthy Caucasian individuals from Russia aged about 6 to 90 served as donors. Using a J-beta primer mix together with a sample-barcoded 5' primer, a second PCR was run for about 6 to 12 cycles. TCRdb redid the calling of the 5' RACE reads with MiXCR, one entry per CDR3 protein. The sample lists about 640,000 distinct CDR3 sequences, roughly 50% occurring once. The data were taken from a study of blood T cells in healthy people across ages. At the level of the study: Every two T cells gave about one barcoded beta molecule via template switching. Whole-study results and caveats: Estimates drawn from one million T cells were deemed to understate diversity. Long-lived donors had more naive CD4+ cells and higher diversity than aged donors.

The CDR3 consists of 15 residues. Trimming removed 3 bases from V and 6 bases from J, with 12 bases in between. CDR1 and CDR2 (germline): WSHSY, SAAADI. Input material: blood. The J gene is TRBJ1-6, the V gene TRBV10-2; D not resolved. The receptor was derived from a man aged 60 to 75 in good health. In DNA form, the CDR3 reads TGCGCCAGCAGTGACCAGGTACCGTCTAATTCACCCCTCCACTTT. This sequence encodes CASSDQVPSNSPLHF.